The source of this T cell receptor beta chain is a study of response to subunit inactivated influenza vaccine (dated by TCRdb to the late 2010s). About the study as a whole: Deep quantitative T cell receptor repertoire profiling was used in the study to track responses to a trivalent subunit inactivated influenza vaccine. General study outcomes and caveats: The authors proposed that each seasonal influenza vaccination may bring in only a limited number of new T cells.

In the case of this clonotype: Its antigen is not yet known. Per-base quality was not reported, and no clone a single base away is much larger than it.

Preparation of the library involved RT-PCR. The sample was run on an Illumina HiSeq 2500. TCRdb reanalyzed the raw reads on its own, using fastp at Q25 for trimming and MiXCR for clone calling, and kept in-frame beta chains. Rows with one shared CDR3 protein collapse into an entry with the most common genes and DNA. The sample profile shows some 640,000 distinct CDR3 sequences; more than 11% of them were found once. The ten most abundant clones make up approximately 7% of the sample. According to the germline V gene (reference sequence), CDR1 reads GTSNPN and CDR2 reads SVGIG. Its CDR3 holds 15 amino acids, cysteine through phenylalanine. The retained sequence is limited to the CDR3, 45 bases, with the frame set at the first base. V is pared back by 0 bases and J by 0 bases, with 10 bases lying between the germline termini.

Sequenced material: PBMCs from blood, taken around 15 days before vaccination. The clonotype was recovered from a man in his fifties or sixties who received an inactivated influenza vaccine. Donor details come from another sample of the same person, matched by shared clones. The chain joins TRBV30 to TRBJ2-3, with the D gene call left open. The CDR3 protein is CAWSVLGTSTDTQYF. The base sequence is TGTGCCTGGAGTGTATTGGGAACGAGCACAGATACGCAGTATTTT.